The following is a T cell receptor beta chain sequence with its context. The sample comes from a study of blood T cell repertoires in COVID-19. Across the whole study: Donors in the United States, Italy and Spain gave samples during acute or convalescent COVID-19. T cells, B-cell-depleted T cells, or PBMCs provided the cDNA or gDNA that served as material.

Authors' processing steps: Amplification from reference gene primers served as the basis for estimated nucleated cell counts. The repertoire was sequenced with immunoSEQ multiplex PCR; TCRdb's copy has only in-frame clones and lacks some. V and J calls and clone size follow that table, whereas D and trimming were derived from the DNA. The sample has around 240,000 clones, 65% to 90% seen once. Germline V gene data show CDR1 as SNHLY and CDR2 as FYNNEI. Trimming shortened V by 4 bases and J by 5 bases, and 17 bases separated the two germline ends. The CDR3 runs to 15 residues. The V gene is TRBV2, the J gene TRBJ2-5; maybe TRBD2 (5 bases). Sequenced: peripheral blood. The clonotype was recovered from a woman in her 50s with acute or convalescent COVID-19. CDR3 bases: TGTGCCAGCAGTGCCTCAAATTCCCCGGGGGAGACCCAGTACTTC. Translation: CASSASNSPGETQYF.